This T cell receptor beta chain was captured in a study of cytomegalovirus exposure and HLA in healthy donors. Overall study context: Earlier, 100 million or so unique TCR beta sequences were recovered from about 179 million T cells by an analysis.

CDR3 length: 17 residues. Germline V gives CDR1 LGHNA, CDR2 YNFKEQ. The V gene end was trimmed by 1 base and the J gene end by 4 bases; junction bases not matched to a gene: 8. The PCR had 60 Vbeta and 13 Jbeta primers. Profiling relied on immunoSEQ multiplex PCR, and the TCRdb table lists in-frame clones only, not all of them. Of under 150,000 clones in the sample, around 66% were seen once. Sequences were obtained from PBMCs. The chain is built from TRBV4-2 and TRBJ2-3; 10 bases are a match to TRBD1. This clonotype originated in a man between 18 and 29 years old in good health and CMV-seropositive. The CDR3 region has the DNA TGTGCCAGCAGCCAAGGGCCGGGACAGGGGTTTGCAGATACGCAGTATTTT. It translates to CASSQGPGQGFADTQYF.